This TCR beta chain stems from a study of blood T cells in healthy people across ages. Germline V lookup: CDR1 MDHEN, CDR2 SYDVKM. CDR3 length: 11 residues. V lost 5 bases to trimming and J lost 10 bases, with 9 bases between them. A sample-barcoded 5' primer and a J-beta primer mix were used in a second PCR of roughly 7 to 11 cycles. Every sample gave at least 2.5 million paired-end reads containing CDR3. A single record per CDR3 protein comes from TCRdb applying MiXCR to the 5' RACE reads. This sample has 920,000 or so distinct CDR3 sequences, with under 55% found just once. The TCR was taken from a woman aged 55-69 years in good health. The V gene is TRBV28, the J gene TRBJ2-1; D not resolved. Sequenced input: blood. The CDR3 loop reads CASSRFVEQFF. CDR3 DNA sequence: TGTGCCAGCAGTCGGTTCGTGGAGCAGTTCTTC.